The clone carrying this TCR beta chain was counted between two and nine times. Antigen unknown. The data were obtained in a study of beta chain features in type 1 diabetes. Overall study context: The number of sorted cells examined across all samples was 107,917,701. Overall study results and limits: Compared with healthy donors, patients appeared to share more similar naive, central memory and regulatory TCRB repertoires.

What was sequenced were expressed TCRB transcripts, since all of the isolated RNA had been reverse transcribed. Roughly 3.5 million reads per sample on average were obtained from naive, central memory and regulatory T cell samples. Assay used: immunoSEQ multiplex PCR; TCRdb lists only in-frame clones, some missing. Of about 300,000 clones in the sample, about 8.5% were seen once. In all sorted populations, purity surpassed 95%. The CDR3 has 14 residues. Trimming cost V 8 bases and J 11 bases, with 23 bases left between them. Germline V gene lookup returns CDR1 MNHEY and CDR2 SVGAGI. The sequencing input was central memory CD4+ T cells from blood. This receptor was identified in a young woman in good health. V and J are TRBV6-5 and TRBJ2-3; D might be TRBD2 (6 bases). CDR3 DNA sequence: TGTGCCAGCTCGATTCCCGGTTCCGGGGGAGGGCAGTATTTT. Translated, it gives CASSIPGSGGGQYF.